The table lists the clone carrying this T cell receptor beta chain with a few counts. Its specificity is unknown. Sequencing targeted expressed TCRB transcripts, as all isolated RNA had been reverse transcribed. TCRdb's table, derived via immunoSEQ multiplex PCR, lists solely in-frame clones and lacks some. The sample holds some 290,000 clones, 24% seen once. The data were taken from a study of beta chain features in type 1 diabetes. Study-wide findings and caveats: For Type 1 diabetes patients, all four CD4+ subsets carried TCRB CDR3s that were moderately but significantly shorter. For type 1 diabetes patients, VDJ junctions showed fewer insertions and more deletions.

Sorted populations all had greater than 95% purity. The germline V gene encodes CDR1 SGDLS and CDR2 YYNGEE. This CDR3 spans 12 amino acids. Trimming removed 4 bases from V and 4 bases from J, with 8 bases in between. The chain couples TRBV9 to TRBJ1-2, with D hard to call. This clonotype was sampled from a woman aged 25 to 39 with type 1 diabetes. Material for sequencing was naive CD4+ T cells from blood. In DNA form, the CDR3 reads TGTGCCAGCAGCCATAACTCCTATGGCTACACCTTC. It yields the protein CASSHNSYGYTF.